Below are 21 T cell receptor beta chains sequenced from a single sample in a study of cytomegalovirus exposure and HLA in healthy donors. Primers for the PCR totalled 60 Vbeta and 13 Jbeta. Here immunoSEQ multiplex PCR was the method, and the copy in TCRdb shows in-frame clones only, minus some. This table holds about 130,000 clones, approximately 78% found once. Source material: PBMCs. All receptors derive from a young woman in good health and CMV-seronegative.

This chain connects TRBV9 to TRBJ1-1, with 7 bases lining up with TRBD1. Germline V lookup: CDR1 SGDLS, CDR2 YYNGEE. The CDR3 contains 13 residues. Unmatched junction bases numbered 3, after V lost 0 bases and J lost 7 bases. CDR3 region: CASSVGDSLEAFF. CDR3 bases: TGTGCCAGCAGCGTAGGGGACAGCCTTGAAGCTTTCTTT. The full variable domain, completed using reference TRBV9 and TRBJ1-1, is DSGVTQTPKHLITATGQRVTLRCSPRSGDLSVYWYQQSLDQGLQFLIQYYNGEERAKGNILERFSAQQFPDLHSELNLSSLELGDSALYFCASSVGDSLEAFFGQGTRLTVV.

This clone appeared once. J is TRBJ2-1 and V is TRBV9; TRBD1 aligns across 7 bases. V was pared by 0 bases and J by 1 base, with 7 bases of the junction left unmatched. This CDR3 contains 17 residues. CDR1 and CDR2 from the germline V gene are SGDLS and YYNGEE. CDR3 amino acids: CASSVGTGQGSYNEQFF. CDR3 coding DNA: TGTGCCAGCAGCGTAGGGACAGGCCAGGGATCCTACAATGAGCAGTTCTTC.

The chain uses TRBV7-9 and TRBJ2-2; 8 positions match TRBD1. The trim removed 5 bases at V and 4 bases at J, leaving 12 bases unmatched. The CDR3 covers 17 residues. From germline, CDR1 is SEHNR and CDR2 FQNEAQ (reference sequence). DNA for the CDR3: TGTGCCAGCAGCACAGGAGGACAGGGTCGTGGCACCGGGGAGCTGTTTTTT. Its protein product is CASSTGGQGRGTGELFF.

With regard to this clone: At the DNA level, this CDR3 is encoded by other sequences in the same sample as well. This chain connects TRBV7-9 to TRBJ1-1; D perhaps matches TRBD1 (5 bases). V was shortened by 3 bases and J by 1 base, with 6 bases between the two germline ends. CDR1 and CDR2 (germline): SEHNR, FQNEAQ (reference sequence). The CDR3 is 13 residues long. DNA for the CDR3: TGTGCCAGCAGCTTGCAGGGGAACACTGAAGCTTTCTTT. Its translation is CASSLQGNTEAFF.

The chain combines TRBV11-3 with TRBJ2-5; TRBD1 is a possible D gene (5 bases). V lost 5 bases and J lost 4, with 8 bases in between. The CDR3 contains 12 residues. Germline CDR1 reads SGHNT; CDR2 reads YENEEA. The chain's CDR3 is CASSPRGETQYF. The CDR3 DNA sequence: TGTGCCAGCAGCCCAAGGGGAGAGACCCAGTACTTC.

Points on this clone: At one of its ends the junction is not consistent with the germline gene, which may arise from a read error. The CDR3 loop reads CASSLGPLEGTPYEQYF. In nucleotides, the CDR3 is TGTGCTAGCAGCTTAGGGCCACTAGAAGGTACCCCCTACGAGCAGTACTTC. This chain uses TRBV7-7 with TRBJ2-7, with D possibly TRBD2 on 5 matching bases. Germline V gene data show CDR1 as SSHAT and CDR2 as FNYEAQ (reference sequence). CDR3 length: 17 residues.

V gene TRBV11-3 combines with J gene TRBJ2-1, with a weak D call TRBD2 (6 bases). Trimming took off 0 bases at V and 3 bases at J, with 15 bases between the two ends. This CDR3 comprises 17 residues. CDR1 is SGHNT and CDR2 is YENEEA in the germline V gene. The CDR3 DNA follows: TGTGCCAGCAGCTTAGATCGGGGACTCAACGTCTACAATGAGCAGTTCTTC. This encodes CASSLDRGLNVYNEQFF.

Written as DNA, the CDR3 is TGTGCCAGCAGGGTACAGGGCGGCACTGAAGCTTTCTTT. Translating gives CASRVQGGTEAFF. The chain has TRBV27 and TRBJ1-1; D might be TRBD1 (6 bases). Trimming cost V 6 bases and J 4 bases, with 12 bases left between them. The CDR3 totals 13 residues. Germline CDR1 MNHEY, CDR2 SMNVEV (reference sequence).

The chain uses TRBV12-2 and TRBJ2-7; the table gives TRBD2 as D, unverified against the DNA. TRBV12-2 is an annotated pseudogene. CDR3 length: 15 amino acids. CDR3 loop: CASRLACSGCYEQYF. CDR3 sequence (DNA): TGTGCAAGTCGCTTAGCGTGTAGCGGGTGTTACGAGCAGTACTTC.

CDR3 protein: CAISRTANEKLFF. For the CDR3, the DNA is TGTGCCATCAGCCGGACAGCTAATGAAAAACTGTTTTTT. J is TRBJ1-4 and V is TRBV10-3, with a tentative D call TRBD1 (6 bases). The CDR3 has 13 amino acids. Germline assignment: CDR1 ENHRY and CDR2 SYGVKD. With 6 bases removed from V and 3 bases from J, the gap between germline ends came to 8 bases.

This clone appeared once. The CDR3 nucleotides are TGTGCCAGCACCGGACAGGGGGCCATTCAGCCCCAGCATTTT. Amino acid sequence: CASTGQGAIQPQHF. The chain is built from TRBV2 and TRBJ1-5; 11 nucleotides line up with TRBD1. The V gene's germline CDR1 is SNHLY and CDR2 FYNNEI. Unmatched junction bases numbered 5, after V lost 7 bases and J lost 6 bases. The CDR3 length is 14 residues.

This CDR3 is CASSVSTDRPYGYTF. CDR3 in DNA: TGTGCCAGCAGCGTATCAACGGACAGGCCCTATGGCTACACCTTC. This chain connects TRBV9 to TRBJ1-2, with 7 bases identical to TRBD1. V dropped 1 base and J dropped 4; count of bases not matched to a gene: 7. CDR1 and CDR2 (germline): SGDLS, YYNGEE. The CDR3 is 15 residues long.

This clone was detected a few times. For the CDR3, the DNA is TGTGCCAGCAGCTCACAGGGGGGAAACACCATATATTTT. Its protein product is CASSSQGGNTIYF. The J gene is TRBJ1-3, the V gene TRBV11-2; the match to TRBD1 covers 7 bases. The ends lost 4 bases at V and 4 bases at J; junction bases unmatched: 1. The V gene's germline CDR1 is SGHAT and CDR2 FQNNGV. This CDR3 region has 13 residues.

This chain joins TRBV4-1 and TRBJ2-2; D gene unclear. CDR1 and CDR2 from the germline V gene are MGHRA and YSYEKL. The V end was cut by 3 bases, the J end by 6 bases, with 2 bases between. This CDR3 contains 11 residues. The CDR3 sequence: CASSHSGELFF. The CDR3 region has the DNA TGCGCCAGCAGCCACTCCGGGGAGCTGTTTTTT.

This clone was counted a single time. CDR3 protein: CASSLRSEQFF. The CDR3 coding sequence is TGTGCCAGCAGCTTAAGGAGTGAGCAGTTCTTC. The gene calls are TRBV7-2 and TRBJ2-1; D not resolved. The germline CDR1 and CDR2 sequences are SGHTA and FQGNSA. The CDR3 length is 11 residues. The V end lost 2 bases, the J end lost 9 bases, and 5 bases lay between the germline ends.

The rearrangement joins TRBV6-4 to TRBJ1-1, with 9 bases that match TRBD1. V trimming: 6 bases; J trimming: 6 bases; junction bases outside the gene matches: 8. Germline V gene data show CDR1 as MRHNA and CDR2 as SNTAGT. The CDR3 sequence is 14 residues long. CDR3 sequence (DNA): TGTGCCAGCAGGGATACCGGGACAGGGTCTGAAGCTTTCTTT. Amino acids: CASRDTGTGSEAFF.

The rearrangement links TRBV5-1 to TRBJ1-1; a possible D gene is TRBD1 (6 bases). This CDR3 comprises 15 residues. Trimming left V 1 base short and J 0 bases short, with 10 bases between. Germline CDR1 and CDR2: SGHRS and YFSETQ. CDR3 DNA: TGCGCCAGCAGCTTGAGGACAGCATTGAACACTGAAGCTTTCTTT. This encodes CASSLRTALNTEAFF.

DNA of the CDR3: TGCGCCAGCAGCTTGAGATCAGGGGTGAACACTGAAGCTTTCTTT. Translation: CASSLRSGVNTEAFF. The chain carries TRBV5-1 and TRBJ1-1; D possibly corresponds to TRBD1 (6 bases). Trimming shortened V by 1 base and J by 0 bases, and 10 bases separated the two germline ends. This CDR3 contains 15 residues. The germline V gene encodes CDR1 SGHRS and CDR2 YFSETQ.

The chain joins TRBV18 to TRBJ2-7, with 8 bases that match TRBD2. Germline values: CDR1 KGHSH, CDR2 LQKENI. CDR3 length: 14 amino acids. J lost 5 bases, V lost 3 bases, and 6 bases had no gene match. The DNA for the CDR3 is TGTGCCAGCTCACCTGGACTAGCCATAGACGAGCAGTACTTC. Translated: CASSPGLAIDEQYF.

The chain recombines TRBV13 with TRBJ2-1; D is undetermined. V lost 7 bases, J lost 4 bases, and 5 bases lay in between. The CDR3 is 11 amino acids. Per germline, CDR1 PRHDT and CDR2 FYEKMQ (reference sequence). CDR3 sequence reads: CASTEYNEQFF. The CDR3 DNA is TGTGCCAGCACTGAGTACAATGAGCAGTTCTTC.

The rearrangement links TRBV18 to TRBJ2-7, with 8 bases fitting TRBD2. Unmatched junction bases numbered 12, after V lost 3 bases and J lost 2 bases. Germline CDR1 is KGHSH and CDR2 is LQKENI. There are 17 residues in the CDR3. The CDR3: CASSPLGFGRAPYEQYF. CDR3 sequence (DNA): TGTGCCAGCTCACCCCTCGGGTTCGGGAGGGCCCCCTACGAGCAGTACTTC.